This T cell receptor beta chain was recorded in a study of T cell responses to AZD1222 COVID-19 vaccine. Overall study results and limits: The breadth and depth of Spike-specific TCRs increased once two AZD1222 doses had been given. Variant regions that are unmutated are reportedly the target of nearly half of spike-specific TCRs. The study identified only five to seven AZD1222 recipients as seropositive at baseline.

V lost 4 bases to trimming and J lost 5 bases, with 17 bases between them. The V gene's germline CDR1 is LGHNA and CDR2 YSLEER. The CDR3 runs 15 residues. Repertoires were generated with immunoSEQ multiplex PCR, while TCRdb's copy carries only in-frame clones and drops some. Here the sample spans about 120,000 clones, about 86% being singletons. To note about this clone: Its specificity is not known.

The receptor comes from an adult who received the AZD1222 COVID-19 vaccine. The specimen was peripheral blood, collected 28 days after the second AZD1222 dose. The chain has TRBV4-3 and TRBJ2-5; tentative D call: TRBD2 (7 bases). The CDR3 bases are TGCGCCAGCAGCCCCTTCGGGGGGCCGGGGGAGACCCAGTACTTC. As protein: CASSPFGGPGETQYF.